This is a list of T cell receptor beta chains from one sample in a study of blood T cell repertoires in COVID-19. Assay: immunoSEQ multiplex PCR; the TCRdb copy retains only in-frame clones and omits some. The table has about 120,000 clones, roughly 85% seen once. The specimen sequenced was peripheral blood. The receptors were sampled from a woman of 80 years or more with active or convalescent COVID-19. Each CDR3 is given with its conserved first and last residue. The order of the fields is V gene, D gene, clone size, J gene, CDR3 DNA, CDR3 protein. The D gene is left open where the match is weak. Only part of the rows carry a size: once, few, many, or a class if the clone is expanded.

TRBV6-5,TRBD1,.,TRBJ2-1,TGTGCCAGCAGGGACAGGGGGGACTTCGGTGAGCAGTTCTTC,CASRDRGDFGEQFF
TRBV28,TRBD1,few,TRBJ2-4,TGTGCCAGCAGTCCACTCGGACAGGTAAAAAACATTCAGTACTTC,CASSPLGQVKNIQYF
TRBV5-1,.,.,TRBJ1-6,TGCGCCAGCAGCTCCGGGTCCCCGATGCGTTCACCCCTCCACTTT,CASSSGSPMRSPLHF
TRBV29-1,.,.,TRBJ2-3,TGCAGCGTTGAGAACAGACCCACAGATACGCAGTATTTT,CSVENRPTDTQYF
TRBV29-1,TRBD2,.,TRBJ2-1,TGCAGCGTTGAAGGGAGCGGGAGTTACGGCAATGAGCAGTTCTTC,CSVEGSGSYGNEQFF
TRBV7-9,TRBD1,.,TRBJ1-4,TGTGCCAGCAGCTTAGGGACAGGGGCCAATAATGAAAAACTGTTTTTT,CASSLGTGANNEKLFF
TRBV5-1,.,.,TRBJ1-2,TGCGCCAGCAGCTCCAGCCGGGGACAATATAACTATGGCTACACCTTC,CASSSSRGQYNYGYTF
TRBV29-1,.,few,TRBJ2-3,TGCAGCGTTGAAGGTCTGGAGGCGGGCGGCACAGATACGCAGTATTTT,CSVEGLEAGGTDTQYF
TRBV6-1,.,.,TRBJ2-7,TGTGCCAGCACTCGGGGAACTACCTACGAGCAGTACTTC,CASTRGTTYEQYF
TRBV7-2,TRBD2,.,TRBJ2-5,TGTGCCAGCAGCGGAGCGGGAGTCAGTACCCAGTACTTC,CASSGAGVSTQYF
TRBV11-2,TRBD2,.,TRBJ2-3,TGTGCCAGCAGCTTACTTTCCGCGGGAGGGCGGACAGATACGCAGTATTTT,CASSLLSAGGRTDTQYF
TRBV7-8,TRBD1,.,TRBJ2-1,TGTGCCAGCAGCCCCCGGGACAGTGAGAATGAGCAGTTCTTC,CASSPRDSENEQFF
TRBV7-6,TRBD2,.,TRBJ2-1,TGTGCCAGCAGAGCCAGCCGCAGCGGGAGCTCCTACAATGAGCAGTTCTTC,CASRASRSGSSYNEQFF
TRBV5-6,TRBD1,.,TRBJ2-2,TGTGCCAGCAGGCGTCAGGGGGCTGGCGGGGAGCTGTTTTTT,CASRRQGAGGELFF
TRBV7-8,TRBD1,.,TRBJ2-7,TGTGCCAGCAGCTTCGGGACAGCGACCTACGAGCAGTACTTC,CASSFGTATYEQYF
TRBV7-8,.,.,TRBJ2-7,TGTGCCAGCAGCTTAGCCTTGGGCTCGGTATACGAGCAGTACTTC,CASSLALGSVYEQYF
TRBV2,TRBD1,.,TRBJ2-3,TGTGCCAGCAGGCCGGGACAGGGCGCAGATACGCAGTATTTT,CASRPGQGADTQYF
TRBV4-2,TRBD2,.,TRBJ2-7,TGTGCCAGCAGCCAAGAGGTGACTAGCGGGAGCTACGAGCAGTACTTC,CASSQEVTSGSYEQYF
TRBV6-2/TRBV6-3,TRBD2,.,TRBJ2-4,TGTGCCAGCAGTTATGACCGACTAGCGGAGAACATTCAGTACTTC,CASSYDRLAENIQYF
TRBV11-3,TRBD2,.,TRBJ2-3,TGTGCCAGCAGCCCAAGGGGGACTAGCGGGCTTAGCACAGATACGCAGTATTTT,CASSPRGTSGLSTDTQYF
TRBV4-1,.,.,TRBJ1-5,TGCGCCAGCAGCCTTACAGTAGGGGGGGGACAGCCCCAGCATTTT,CASSLTVGGGQPQHF
TRBV19,TRBD2,.,TRBJ2-6,TGTGCCAGTAGTGGAACTAGCGGGGTTTACTCTGGGGCCAACGTCCTGACTTTC,CASSGTSGVYSGANVLTF
TRBV2,TRBD1,.,TRBJ1-5,TGTGCCAGCAGTGAACAGGGACAGGGAGGCAATCAGCCCCAGCATTTT,CASSEQGQGGNQPQHF
TRBV7-9,TRBD1,.,TRBJ1-4,TGTGCCAGCAGCTTAGGGGTACGTGACAGGGGTGAAAAACTGTTTTTT,CASSLGVRDRGEKLFF
TRBV3-1/TRBV3-2,.,.,TRBJ2-2,TGTGCCAGCAGCCAAGGTGCTCGGGCCGGGGAGCTGTTTTTT,CASSQGARAGELFF
TRBV28,TRBD1,.,TRBJ1-2,TGTGCCAGCAGTTTCCAGGACAGGGCGGGTGGCTACACCTTC,CASSFQDRAGGYTF
TRBV24-1,TRBD1,.,TRBJ2-1,TGTGCCACCAGTGATGGACAGGGTCTAGGAAATGAGCAGTTCTTC,CATSDGQGLGNEQFF
TRBV5-1,.,.,TRBJ2-3,TGCGCCAGCAGAGTAGGGGCTAGCGAGAAGACAGATACGCAGTATTTT,CASRVGASEKTDTQYF
TRBV28,.,few,TRBJ2-7,TGTGCCAGCAGTGATAGCGGTTCTTTCTACGAGCAGTACTTC,CASSDSGSFYEQYF
TRBV6-6,TRBD1,.,TRBJ2-7,TGTGCCAGCAGTGGGACAGTACAGCAGTACTTC,CASSGTVQQYF
TRBV15,TRBD2,.,TRBJ2-7,TGTGCCACCAGCCTAGCGGGAGCCCCCTACGAGCAGTACTTC,CATSLAGAPYEQYF